Below are 27 T cell receptor beta chains sequenced from a single sample in a study of long-term antiretroviral therapy in people with HIV. Researchers report immunoSEQ v3.0 was run at survey level. Here immunoSEQ multiplex PCR was the method, and the copy in TCRdb shows in-frame clones only, minus some. Altogether just over 20,000 clones are present, approximately 80% being singletons, with the ten largest covering 4.6%. The sample here was unsorted PBMCs, taken 0.5 years after starting antiretroviral therapy. The receptors were gathered from a man aged 18 to 29 with HIV.

This clone came up a few times. This chain connects TRBV7-6 to TRBJ2-1, with a tentative D call TRBD2 (5 bases). The germline V gene has CDR1 SGHVS and CDR2 FNYEAQ. CDR3 length: 12 residues. Trimming shortened V by 5 bases and J by 8 bases, and 10 bases separated the two germline ends. Here the CDR3 reads CASSHSEDEQFF. Here the CDR3 DNA reads TGTGCCAGCAGCCATTCGGAGGATGAGCAGTTCTTC.

J is TRBJ2-4 and V is TRBV9, with D unclear. Germline loops: CDR1 SGDLS, CDR2 YYNGEE. This CDR3 has 16 residues. V lost 0 bases and J 4 bases, leaving 14 bases between the germline ends. CDR3 nucleotide sequence: TGTGCCAGCAGCGTAGAGCCAGCTTGGGCGAAAAACATTCAGTACTTC. Its translation: CASSVEPAWAKNIQYF.

The chain links TRBV29-1 to TRBJ2-1; 7 positions agree with TRBD1. Germline V gives CDR1 SQVTM, CDR2 ANQGSEA. V lost 0 bases, J lost 8 bases, and 10 bases stayed unmatched. CDR3 length: 15 residues. The CDR3 region is CSVEDRQGRGYEQFF. The CDR3 coding sequence is TGCAGCGTTGAAGACAGACAGGGTCGGGGTTATGAGCAGTTCTTC.

This chain joins TRBV6-4 and TRBJ2-3; TRBD2 agrees at 8 bases. Losses at the gene ends were 2 bases for V and 0 bases for J; bases not matched to a gene: 1. This CDR3 is built from 15 residues. Germline CDR1 and CDR2: MRHNA and SNTAGT. This CDR3 reads CASSDGLASTDTQYF. DNA of the CDR3: TGTGCCAGCAGTGACGGACTAGCTAGCACAGATACGCAGTATTTT.

V gene TRBV18 combines with J gene TRBJ1-3; 9 bases align to TRBD1. There are 18 residues in the CDR3. J was trimmed by 1 base and V by 2 bases; bases with no gene match: 9. Germline loops: CDR1 KGHSH, CDR2 LQKENI. CDR3 sequence (DNA): TGTGCCAGCTCACCAAACGTTTTCGGGACAGGGTCTGGAAACACCATATATTTT. It codes for CASSPNVFGTGSGNTIYF. The full variable domain, rest sourced from reference TRBV18 and TRBJ1-3, is NAGVMQNPRHLVRRRGQEARLRCSPMKGHSHVYWYRQLPEEGLKFMVYLQKENIIDESGMPKERFSAEFPKEGPSILRIQQVVRGDSAAYFCASSPNVFGTGSGNTIYFGEGSWLTVV.

The gene calls are TRBV6-5 and TRBJ2-7; perhaps TRBD2 as D (6 bases). Germline V lookup: CDR1 MNHEY, CDR2 SVGAGI. The ends were cut back, 8 bases at V and 5 bases at J, with 16 bases in the middle. The CDR3 is 13 amino acids. CDR3 protein: CASGKREINEQYF. For the CDR3, the DNA is TGTGCCAGCGGGAAACGGGAGATCAACGAGCAGTACTTC.

This clone was counted only a few times. The V call is TRBV6-1, the J call TRBJ1-5, with D hard to call. The CDR3 consists of 12 residues. V was clipped by 2 bases and J by 6 bases, with 5 bases between them. Germline V lookup: CDR1 MNHNS, CDR2 SASEGT. The CDR3 nucleotides are TGTGCCAGCAGTGAACGGGCTCAGCCCCAGCATTTT. Translating it yields CASSERAQPQHF.

J is TRBJ1-5 and V is TRBV10-3; TRBD1 might be the D (5 bases). The CDR3 is made up of 17 amino acids. CDR1 and CDR2 from the germline V gene are ENHRY and SYGVKD. V was shortened by 11 bases and J by 0 bases, with 23 bases between the two germline ends. CDR3 coding DNA: TGTGCCGCCGGAGGGAGTCTTGGGGGGAGTAGCAATCAGCCCCAGCATTTT. Its translation is CAAGGSLGGSSNQPQHF.

The chain recombines TRBV5-1 with TRBJ1-2, with a tentative D call TRBD1 (5 bases). In germline, CDR1 is SGHRS, CDR2 YFSETQ. The length of the CDR3 is 13 residues. V was shortened by 4 bases and J by 10 bases, with 17 bases between the two germline ends. In nucleotides, the CDR3 is TGCGCCAGCAGCCGGGACGCGCCCCGGGACTACACCTTC. Its protein is CASSRDAPRDYTF.

The chain combines TRBV7-9 with TRBJ1-5, with D uncertain. Germline-derived CDR1 and CDR2 are SEHNR and FQNEAQ (reference sequence). Trimming pared 4 bases from V and 3 bases from J, leaving 7 bases between. The CDR3 length is 13 residues. As DNA, the CDR3 is TGTGCCAGCAGCTCCCAATCCAATCAGCCCCAGCATTTT. It codes for CASSSQSNQPQHF.

This rearrangement joins TRBV4-1 to TRBJ2-3, with 7 bases identical to TRBD2. There are 17 residues in the CDR3. Germline CDR1 reads MGHRA; CDR2 reads YSYEKL. Trimming at V came to 0 bases and at J to 2 bases, leaving 8 bases not matched to a gene. CDR3 nucleotide sequence: TGCGCCAGCAGCCAAGAGCAGGGAGCGGGGAACACAGATACGCAGTATTTT. This encodes CASSQEQGAGNTDTQYF.

CDR3 residues: CASSLRGAGGNQPQHF. Written as DNA, the CDR3 is TGTGCCAGCAGCTTGAGAGGGGCCGGGGGCAATCAGCCCCAGCATTTT. This chain connects TRBV5-8 to TRBJ1-5; TRBD1 might be the D (5 bases). CDR1 is SGHTS, CDR2 YDEGEE, per germline. The CDR3 is made up of 16 amino acids. V dropped 1 base and J dropped 2 bases, with 13 bases sitting between them. Combining the CDR3 with reference TRBV5-8 and TRBJ1-5 gives the whole variable domain EAGVTQSPTHLIKTRGQQATLRCSPISGHTSVYWYQQALGLGLQFLLWYDEGEERNRGNFPPRFSGRQFPNYSSELNVNALELEDSALYLCASSLRGAGGNQPQHFGDGTRLSIL.

This rearrangement joins TRBV10-3 to TRBJ2-3, with 13 bases matching TRBD2. V lost 2 bases and J lost 6; bases outside the gene matches: 11. Germline V gene lookup returns CDR1 ENHRY and CDR2 SYGVKD. The CDR3 has 18 residues. CDR3 sequence reads: CAISEPPRGLAGRDTQYF. DNA of the CDR3: TGTGCCATCAGTGAGCCCCCCCGGGGACTAGCGGGACGGGATACGCAGTATTTT.

The chain uses TRBV4-2 and TRBJ2-7; the match to TRBD2 covers 7 bases. This CDR3 contains 14 residues. V was pared by 4 bases and J by 5 bases, with 8 bases of the junction left unmatched. Germline V gene sequence: CDR1 LGHNA, CDR2 YNFKEQ. CDR3 sequence: CASSRLMLADEQYF. The CDR3 DNA sequence: TGTGCCAGCAGCCGCTTAATGCTAGCGGACGAGCAGTACTTC.

In nucleotides, the CDR3 is TGCGCCAGCAGCTTGGCCGGGAACACTGAAGCTTTCTTT. Translation gives CASSLAGNTEAFF. The chain uses TRBV5-1 and TRBJ1-1; D is unclear. The germline CDR1 and CDR2 sequences are SGHRS and YFSETQ. The CDR3 spans 13 residues. V was cut by 0 bases and J by 1 base, with 4 bases left in between.

The chain carries TRBV30 and TRBJ1-5, with D uncertain. Trimming took off 2 bases at V and 7 bases at J, with 15 bases between the two ends. This CDR3 spans 14 amino acids. Germline CDR1 GTSNPN, CDR2 SVGIG (reference sequence). In DNA form, the CDR3 reads TGTGCCTGGAGTCGGCGGGGTGGCCGGCAGCCCCAGCATTTT. Amino acids: CAWSRRGGRQPQHF.

This rearrangement joins TRBV6-6 to TRBJ2-7, with 7 bases that match TRBD1. With V trimmed by 6 bases and J by 0 bases, 5 bases remained unmatched. This CDR3 is built from 14 residues. CDR1 and CDR2 (germline): MNHNY, SVGAGI (reference sequence). Here the CDR3 DNA reads TGTGCCAGCAGGTCGGACAGGTTCTCCTACGAGCAGTACTTC. Translating it yields CASRSDRFSYEQYF.

The chain carries TRBV11-1 and TRBJ2-7; 7 positions match TRBD2. V shed 5 bases and J 5 bases; nucleotides not matched to a gene: 9. There are 14 residues in the CDR3. Germline V gives CDR1 SGHAT, CDR2 FQDESV (reference sequence). The CDR3 protein is CASSPSGATNEQYF. CDR3 nucleotides: TGTGCCAGCAGCCCAAGCGGGGCCACCAACGAGCAGTACTTC.

The V call is TRBV7-9, the J call TRBJ2-7; D unresolved. Germline CDR1 is SEHNR and CDR2 is FQNEAQ (reference sequence). V lost 5 bases and J 3 bases, leaving 5 bases between the germline ends. The CDR3 has 11 residues. In nucleotides, the CDR3 is TGTGCCAGCAGCCATAGCTACGAGCAGTACTTC. Its translation: CASSHSYEQYF.

This chain uses TRBV4-3 with TRBJ2-3; TRBD2 matches 8 bases. This CDR3 is 16 amino acids long. Germline V CDR1 and CDR2: LGHNA, YSLEER. Trimming took 1 base from V and 0 from J; bases not matched to a gene: 3. The CDR3 reads CASSQGLALSTDTQYF. CDR3 DNA: TGCGCCAGCAGCCAAGGACTAGCGCTAAGCACAGATACGCAGTATTTT.

This sequence joins TRBV11-2 and TRBJ1-1; D might be TRBD1 (6 bases). Germline CDR1 and CDR2: SGHAT and FQNNGV. The CDR3 consists of 15 residues. The V and J ends lost 1 base and 5 bases respectively, with 14 bases between them. CDR3 in amino acids: CASSLVGGGGTEAFF. The CDR3 DNA is TGTGCCAGCAGCTTAGTGGGGGGCGGTGGAACTGAAGCTTTCTTT.

The rearrangement links TRBV19 to TRBJ2-5, with D uncertain. Germline-derived CDR1 and CDR2 are LNHDA and SQIVND (reference sequence). V shed 5 bases and J shed 1 base, with 8 bases lying between them. The CDR3 totals 13 residues. CDR3 nucleotides: TGTGCCAGTAGTTCAACCTCCCAAGAGACCCAGTACTTC. Encoded protein: CASSSTSQETQYF.

CDR3 loop: CASSLGGNSFSGANVLTF. CDR3 nucleotide sequence: TGCGCCAGCTCATTAGGGGGTAATTCATTCTCTGGGGCCAACGTCCTGACTTTC. The J gene is TRBJ2-6, the V gene TRBV4-3, with D possibly matching TRBD1 (6 bases). The CDR3 extends over 18 amino acids. Germline V gene sequence: CDR1 LGHNA, CDR2 YSLEER. Trimming left V 8 bases short and J 0 bases short, with 20 bases between.

This clone was counted once. The chain carries TRBV6-5 and TRBJ1-3, with a tentative D call TRBD1 (5 bases). The CDR3 is 12 amino acids. The ends were cut back, 7 bases at V and 4 bases at J, with 8 bases in the middle. The germline V gene has CDR1 MNHEY and CDR2 SVGAGI. This CDR3 reads CASMAGGNTIYF. The CDR3 nucleotides read TGTGCCAGCATGGCAGGGGGAAACACCATATATTTT.

The chain employs TRBV7-9 and TRBJ1-4; maybe TRBD1 (5 bases). The CDR3 totals 17 residues. Germline V lookup: CDR1 SEHNR, CDR2 FQNEAQ (reference sequence). The V and J ends lost 5 bases and 5 bases respectively, with 21 bases between them. DNA for the CDR3: TGTGCCAGCAGCCCCCGGGACTTACAAGAACCAAATGAAAAACTGTTTTTT. It is translated as CASSPRDLQEPNEKLFF.

The gene calls are TRBV28 and TRBJ2-7, with 11 bases fitting TRBD1. Trimming removed 6 bases from V and 3 bases from J; junction bases left unmatched: 19. Germline CDR1 reads MDHEN; CDR2 reads SYDVKM. The CDR3 spans 19 residues. The CDR3 bases are TGTGCCAGCAGCCGCGCTGGCCCGATCCGGGACAGGGGGGTCTACGAGCAGTACTTC. Translation gives CASSRAGPIRDRGVYEQYF.

V and J are TRBV7-9 and TRBJ1-1, with 12 bases lining up with TRBD1. This CDR3 contains 17 residues. Losses at the gene ends were 0 bases for V and 0 bases for J; bases not matched to a gene: 2. In germline, CDR1 is SEHNR, CDR2 FQNEAQ (reference sequence). CDR3 DNA: TGTGCCAGCAGCTTAGCGGGACAGGGGGCGATGAACACTGAAGCTTTCTTT. Its translation: CASSLAGQGAMNTEAFF.